Following are 23 T cell receptor beta chains from one sample sequenced in a study of shared clonotypes between healthy human individuals. Assay used: immunoSEQ multiplex PCR; TCRdb lists only in-frame clones, some missing. The sample lists fewer than 650,000 clones; around 80% were seen once. The sequencing input was PBMCs. The source is a woman aged 40 to 49 in good health. Some clones in this sample may be carry-over from other donors' samples.

The V and J genes are TRBV9 and TRBJ2-7; TRBD2 might be the D (6 bases). Germline V lookup: CDR1 SGDLS, CDR2 YYNGEE. This CDR3 contains 14 residues. The V gene lost 0 bases and the J gene lost 4 bases, with 11 bases spanning the gap. The DNA for the CDR3 is TGTGCCAGCAGCGTAGTGGTGGAGGGGTACGAGCAGTACTTC. Translation gives CASSVVVEGYEQYF.

The chain joins TRBV9 to TRBJ2-5, with D hard to call. CDR1 is SGDLS and CDR2 is YYNGEE in the germline V gene. The V end was cut by 4 bases, the J end by 5 bases, with 12 bases between. This CDR3 contains 13 residues. The CDR3, as DNA: TGTGCCAGCAGCCCGAGGTCGAGGGAGACCCAGTACTTC. This encodes CASSPRSRETQYF.

The chain recombines TRBV5-1 with TRBJ1-3, with D possibly being TRBD1 (6 bases). Trimming removed 4 bases from V and 0 bases from J, with 11 bases in between. Germline values: CDR1 SGHRS, CDR2 YFSETQ. The length of the CDR3 is 15 residues. The CDR3 is CASSATGYSGNTIYF. The DNA of the CDR3 is TGCGCCAGCAGCGCGACAGGCTACTCTGGAAACACCATATATTTT.

V and J are TRBV7-3 and TRBJ2-5; D is unclear. This CDR3 has 13 amino acids. Per the germline V gene, CDR1 is SGHTA and CDR2 is FQGTGA. V was shortened by 3 bases and J by 5 bases, with 10 bases between the two germline ends. The chain's CDR3 is CASSFPLGETQYF. The CDR3 DNA sequence: TGTGCCAGCAGCTTTCCCTTGGGGGAGACCCAGTACTTC.

V usage is TRBV27 and J usage is TRBJ2-2, with D maybe TRBD1 (7 bases). The V end lost 6 bases, the J end lost 0 bases, and 17 bases lay between the germline ends. CDR1 is MNHEY and CDR2 is SMNVEV in the germline V gene (reference sequence). The CDR3 is made up of 17 amino acids. CDR3 protein: CASRGGQRLTNTGELFF. CDR3 in DNA: TGTGCCAGCAGGGGGGGACAGCGTTTAACGAACACCGGGGAGCTGTTTTTT.

This sequence joins TRBV30 and TRBJ2-7, with D perhaps matching TRBD2 (6 bases). Germline assignment: CDR1 GTSNPN and CDR2 SVGIG (reference sequence). Trimming cost V 0 bases and J 0 bases, with 12 bases left between them. This CDR3 contains 15 residues. CDR3 DNA: TGTGCCTGGAGTGTATTTAGCGGCGGCTCCTACGAGCAGTACTTC. It translates to CAWSVFSGGSYEQYF. Supplemented by reference TRBV30 and TRBJ2-7, the full variable domain reads SQTIHQWPATLVQPVGSPLSLECTVEGTSNPNLYWYRQAAGRGLQLLFYSVGIGQISSEVPQNLSASRPQDRQFILSSKKLLLSDSGFYLCAWSVFSGGSYEQYFGPGTRLTVT.

This clone was seen a few times. This same CDR3 is encoded by further DNA sequences in the sample. This chain links TRBV7-2 with TRBJ1-1; D not resolved. The germline V and J ends were trimmed by 4 bases and 3 bases, with 3 bases remaining between them. Germline CDR1 reads SGHTA; CDR2 reads FQGNSA. The CDR3 is 11 residues long. The CDR3 coding sequence is TGTGCCAGCAGCTCCTACACTGAAGCTTTCTTT. Residues: CASSSYTEAFF.

This chain joins TRBV2 and TRBJ2-7; D ambiguous. Germline CDR1 and CDR2: SNHLY and FYNNEI. The CDR3 runs to 13 residues. Trimming removed 2 bases at V and 2 bases at J, with 7 bases between. The chain's CDR3 is CASSERIAYEQYF. CDR3 nucleotides: TGTGCCAGCAGTGAACGTATAGCCTACGAGCAGTACTTC.

The chain combines TRBV10-2 with TRBJ2-5, with D perhaps TRBD2 (6 bases). From germline, CDR1 is WSHSY and CDR2 SAAADI. V lost 6 bases and J 5 bases, leaving 16 bases between the germline ends. The CDR3 sequence is 14 residues long. The CDR3 here is CASSGGGTRETQYF. The CDR3 nucleotides are TGCGCCAGCAGCGGCGGCGGGACGAGGGAGACCCAGTACTTC.

On this clone itself: Only one base separates this from a far larger clonotype, so it likely reflects a read error. The rearrangement joins TRBV20-1 to TRBJ1-1, with D perhaps TRBD1 (5 bases). Trimming removed 7 bases at V and 8 bases at J, with 14 bases between. CDR1 and CDR2 (germline): DFQATT, SNEGSKA (reference sequence). This CDR3 has 11 amino acids. CDR3 bases: TGCAGTGATCAGAGGGGTAACGAAGCTTTCTTT. Translation: CSDQRGNEAFF.

The J gene is TRBJ2-5, the V gene TRBV7-6; no reliable D call. CDR3 length: 12 amino acids. Germline-derived CDR1 and CDR2 are SGHVS and FNYEAQ. Trimming shortened V by 1 base and J by 5 bases, and 5 bases separated the two germline ends. The CDR3 region is CASSLVEETQYF. The CDR3, as DNA: TGTGCCAGCAGCTTAGTTGAGGAGACCCAGTACTTC.

This clone was observed a few times. This may come from a read error, since a much larger clone is one base off. This same CDR3 is encoded by further DNA sequences in the sample. This chain links TRBV6-4 with TRBJ2-1; 10 bases agree with TRBD2. The CDR3 covers 15 residues. In germline, CDR1 is MRHNA, CDR2 SNTAGT. The V segment lost 0 bases and the J segment 4 bases; nucleotides outside the gene matches: 0. Written as DNA, the CDR3 is TGTGCCAGCAGTGACTCAGCGGGAGGGTACAATGAGCAGTTCTTC. As protein: CASSDSAGGYNEQFF.

V is TRBV30 and J is TRBJ2-3, with unresolved D. Trimming removed 1 base from V and 2 bases from J, with 10 bases in between. CDR1 is GTSNPN and CDR2 is SVGIG in the germline V gene (reference sequence). The CDR3 covers 14 residues. The CDR3 DNA reads as TGTGCCTGGAGTGAAACGGTCAACACAGATACGCAGTATTTT. Encoded protein: CAWSETVNTDTQYF.

CDR3 region: CASQAGHTDTQYF. The CDR3 bases are TGTGCCTCCCAAGCGGGGCACACAGATACGCAGTATTTT. The chain couples TRBV28 to TRBJ2-3; 7 positions agree with TRBD2. Germline CDR1 is MDHEN and CDR2 is SYDVKM. V gave up 11 bases and J gave up 2 bases; unmatched junction bases: 7. This CDR3 comprises 13 residues.

This chain connects TRBV7-6 to TRBJ2-7, with 8 nucleotides matching TRBD2. In germline, CDR1 is SGHVS, CDR2 FNYEAQ. Trimming took 0 bases from V and 3 from J; bases not matched to a gene: 1. The CDR3 spans 14 residues. CDR3 DNA: TGTGCCAGCAGCTTAGCCCTAGCGGGCTACGAGCAGTACTTC. This translates into CASSLALAGYEQYF.

The gene calls are TRBV5-1 and TRBJ2-1, with TRBD1 as a possible D gene (6 bases). The CDR3 extends over 15 amino acids. Germline loops: CDR1 SGHRS, CDR2 YFSETQ. V lost 2 bases and J lost 9, with 18 bases in between. The CDR3 is CASSFLSVGGREQFF. The CDR3, as DNA: TGCGCCAGCAGCTTCCTAAGTGTTGGGGGCCGTGAGCAGTTCTTC.

The CDR3 DNA reads TGCGCCAGCAGCTTGTCGGGACAAAGGAACACTGAAGCTTTCTTT. Translated, it gives CASSLSGQRNTEAFF. This chain joins TRBV5-1 and TRBJ1-1; maybe TRBD1 (6 bases). Germline-derived CDR1 and CDR2 are SGHRS and YFSETQ. This CDR3 region has 15 residues. Trimming removed 1 base at V and 1 base at J, with 11 bases between.

The rearrangement links TRBV25-1 to TRBJ2-3; TRBD1 agrees at 7 bases. Germline CDR1 and CDR2: MGHDK and SYGVNS. The ends lost 8 bases at V and 1 base at J; junction bases unmatched: 6. The CDR3 runs to 14 residues. The CDR3 DNA follows: TGTGCCAGCGTCGGACAGGATCGCACAGATACGCAGTATTTT. It is translated as CASVGQDRTDTQYF.

A note on this clone: A much larger clone is a single base away; this may be a read error. The sample has other DNA sequences that encode this CDR3 too. As DNA, the CDR3 is TGTGCCAGCAGCTTAGGGACTAGCGGGAGCTACGAGCAGTACTTC. Its protein is CASSLGTSGSYEQYF. The chain carries TRBV11-2 and TRBJ2-7, with 13 positions matching TRBD2. J gave up 3 bases and V 1 base, and 0 bases lay outside the gene matches. CDR1 is SGHAT, CDR2 FQNNGV, per germline. The CDR3 totals 15 residues.

This clone showed up just once. The rearrangement links TRBV2 to TRBJ1-4, with D perhaps TRBD1 (6 bases). This CDR3 has 16 residues. Between the trimmed V and J ends, which lost 6 bases and 8 bases, there was a span of 22 bases. Germline V gene lookup returns CDR1 SNHLY and CDR2 FYNNEI. As DNA, the CDR3 is TGTGCCAGCAGGCCCCCCCCCGGCAGGGGTGAGGAAAAACTGTTTTTT. Translating gives CASRPPPGRGEEKLFF.

The chain links TRBV2 to TRBJ2-7, with TRBD2 matching 7 bases. Trimming took 2 bases from V and 6 from J; bases not matched to a gene: 1. The CDR3 extends over 12 amino acids. Germline CDR1 reads SNHLY; CDR2 reads FYNNEI. In DNA form, the CDR3 reads TGTGCCAGCAGTGAAACGGGGGGCGAGCAGTACTTC. This codes for CASSETGGEQYF.

This clone has more than one count but fewer than ten. The missing conserved phenylalanine or tryptophan at the end of this CDR3 makes a read error likely. The chain recombines TRBV19 with TRBJ2-7; perhaps D is TRBD1 or TRBD2 (5 bases each). Trimming stripped 6 bases from V and 4 bases from J, with 16 bases between. CDR3 length equals 14 residues. CDR1 LNHDA and CDR2 SQIVND come from the germline V gene (reference sequence). CDR3: CASSKGPGLYEQYL. The CDR3 coding sequence is TGTGCCAGTAGCAAGGGACCGGGTTTATACGAGCAGTACCTC.

A single count supports this clone. The chain uses TRBV5-1 and TRBJ2-1; possible D gene TRBD1, 5 bases. V lost 4 bases and J 0 bases, leaving 14 bases between the germline ends. Germline CDR1 is SGHRS and CDR2 is YFSETQ. This CDR3 is 16 amino acids long. The CDR3 region is CASSVVGAASYNEQFF. The CDR3 coding sequence is TGCGCCAGCAGCGTCGTTGGGGCAGCCTCCTACAATGAGCAGTTCTTC.